These 15 T cell receptor beta chains were all obtained from the same sample, sequenced in a study of T cell responses to AZD1222 COVID-19 vaccine. This table comes from immunoSEQ multiplex PCR, and its TCRdb copy is limited to in-frame clones, with some not included. The sample yields 150,000 to 200,000 clones, 80% to 95% seen once. The sequencing here drew on peripheral blood, taken on day 0 of AZD1222 vaccination. Source of these receptors: an adult in good health.

V gene TRBV7-2 combines with J gene TRBJ2-7, with D unclear. The germline V and J ends were trimmed by 2 bases and 5 bases, with 16 bases remaining between them. Germline CDR1 reads SGHTA; CDR2 reads FQGNSA. The CDR3 totals 15 residues. CDR3 DNA: TGTGCCAGCAGCTTACAGTCTCGAGGAATGGACGAGCAGTACTTC. This encodes CASSLQSRGMDEQYF.

The sample holds a few counts of this clone. The chain joins TRBV5-1 to TRBJ2-3, with D hard to call. Per germline, CDR1 SGHRS and CDR2 YFSETQ. V was pared by 1 base and J by 9 bases, with 9 bases between. The CDR3 consists of 12 residues. The CDR3 loop is CASSLKQTTQYF. The CDR3 DNA sequence: TGCGCCAGCAGCTTGAAACAGACCACGCAGTATTTT.

The V gene is TRBV28, the J gene TRBJ2-2; 8 bases match TRBD1. V dropped 1 base and J dropped 3; count of bases not matched to a gene: 1. The CDR3 contains 15 residues. Germline CDR1 is MDHEN and CDR2 is SYDVKM. CDR3 coding DNA: TGTGCCAGCAGTTTATTGGACAGGGACACCGGGGAGCTGTTTTTT. Translation: CASSLLDRDTGELFF.

V is TRBV19 and J is TRBJ2-1; D is ambiguous. In germline, CDR1 is LNHDA, CDR2 SQIVND (reference sequence). V lost 7 bases, J lost 9 bases, and 16 bases lay in between. The CDR3 is 13 amino acids. CDR3 bases: TGTGCCAGTACCAAGTCTGGCCCCGCTGAGCAGTTCTTC. It yields the protein CASTKSGPAEQFF.

The gene calls are TRBV7-2 and TRBJ1-1; D uncertain. The CDR3 is 14 residues long. V was pared by 5 bases and J by 3 bases, with 13 bases between. Germline lookup yields CDR1 SGHTA and CDR2 FQGNSA. CDR3 bases: TGTGCCAGCAGCCCGCGGCGGAGGGACACTGAAGCTTTCTTT. Translation gives CASSPRRRDTEAFF.

This clone appeared once. CDR3 DNA sequence: TGTGCCAGCAGCTTAATCCCTAGCGGGATTATTCCCTACGAGCAGTACTTC. Amino acids: CASSLIPSGIIPYEQYF. The rearrangement uses TRBV11-2 and TRBJ2-7; 9 nucleotides align to TRBD2. CDR1 and CDR2 from the germline V gene are SGHAT and FQNNGV. Trimming cost V 2 bases and J 2 bases; bases outside gene matches: 10. The CDR3 sequence is 17 residues long.

This chain connects TRBV9 to TRBJ2-1; the D gene is possibly TRBD2 (6 bases). V lost 6 bases, J lost 7 bases, and 20 bases lay in between. There are 15 residues in the CDR3. From germline, CDR1 is SGDLS and CDR2 YYNGEE. The CDR3 nucleotides read TGTGCCAGCACCCCTTGGGGACCTGGGGGGAATGAGCAGTTCTTC. This encodes CASTPWGPGGNEQFF.

V is TRBV28 and J is TRBJ2-4, with 9 bases matching TRBD1. J lost 7 bases, V lost 4 bases, and 5 bases had no gene match. Per germline, CDR1 MDHEN and CDR2 SYDVKM. The CDR3 spans 14 residues. In DNA, the CDR3 is TGTGCCAGCAGTTACCGGGACAGGGTTAACATTCAGTACTTC. Protein product: CASSYRDRVNIQYF.

The CDR3 loop reads CASSVGAGGETQYF. CDR3 nucleotides: TGTGCCAGCAGCGTAGGGGCGGGAGGGGAGACCCAGTACTTC. The rearrangement joins TRBV9 to TRBJ2-5; TRBD2 matches 9 bases. Germline-derived CDR1 and CDR2 are SGDLS and YYNGEE. The CDR3 runs to 14 residues. V shed 0 bases, J shed 5 bases, and the junction held 2 bases outside the gene matches.

The chain links TRBV13 to TRBJ2-1; perhaps TRBD1 as D (5 bases). The V end lost 6 bases, the J end lost 1 base, and 25 bases lay between the germline ends. Germline CDR1 is PRHDT and CDR2 is FYEKMQ (reference sequence). The CDR3 runs to 19 residues. CDR3: CASSSLGHRRKNSYNEQFF. The CDR3 region has the DNA TGTGCCAGCAGTTCCCTAGGCCACAGGAGAAAGAATTCCTACAATGAGCAGTTCTTC. The whole variable domain, remainder taken from reference TRBV13 and TRBJ2-1, is AAGVIQSPRHLIKEKRETATLKCYPIPRHDTVYWYQQGPGQDPQFLISFYEKMQSDKGSIPDRFSAQQFSDYHSELNMSSLELGDSALYFCASSSLGHRRKNSYNEQFFGPGTRLTVL.

The gene calls are TRBV5-8 and TRBJ2-1; TRBD2 matches 10 bases. CDR3 length: 16 residues. V lost 4 bases to trimming and J lost 8 bases; unmatched junction nucleotides: 12. Germline CDR1 and CDR2: SGHTS and YDEGEE. The CDR3 nucleotides are TGTGCCAGCAGCCCCCACCCTAGCGGGAGTTCCCATGAGCAGTTCTTC. Its translation is CASSPHPSGSSHEQFF.

This sequence joins TRBV5-1 and TRBJ2-1; 8 bases match TRBD2. Per germline, CDR1 SGHRS and CDR2 YFSETQ. The CDR3 contains 15 residues. After removal of 7 bases from V and 4 bases from J, the junction contained 10 bases not matched to a gene. The CDR3 loop is CASLVGAGGYNEQFF. The CDR3 DNA reads as TGCGCCAGCTTGGTAGGGGCGGGAGGTTACAATGAGCAGTTCTTC.

The chain joins TRBV6-1 to TRBJ2-3; TRBD2 matches 9 bases. The germline V gene encodes CDR1 MNHNS and CDR2 SASEGT. The CDR3 runs 14 residues. The junction had 6 bases not matched to a gene; V was cut back by 5 bases and J by 6 bases. This chain's CDR3 is CASSLAGEGDTQYF. The CDR3 DNA reads as TGTGCCAGCAGTTTAGCGGGAGAGGGTGATACGCAGTATTTT.

The rearrangement uses TRBV2 and TRBJ1-1; D remains unclear. Germline V gene sequence: CDR1 SNHLY, CDR2 FYNNEI. This CDR3 has 15 amino acids. Trimming left V 7 bases short and J 0 bases short, with 15 bases between. The CDR3 DNA follows: TGTGCCAGCAATGGGGTAAGCATCGTGAACACTGAAGCTTTCTTT. This encodes CASNGVSIVNTEAFF.

This clone was seen only once. The chain has TRBV27 and TRBJ1-3; 8 bases match TRBD1. Germline V gene lookup returns CDR1 MNHEY and CDR2 SMNVEV (reference sequence). The CDR3 runs 16 residues. J lost 0 bases, V lost 5 bases, and 6 bases had no gene match. The CDR3 DNA is TGTGCCAGCAGTCCCCGGACAGGGCTCTCTGGAAACACCATATATTTT. Translation: CASSPRTGLSGNTIYF.